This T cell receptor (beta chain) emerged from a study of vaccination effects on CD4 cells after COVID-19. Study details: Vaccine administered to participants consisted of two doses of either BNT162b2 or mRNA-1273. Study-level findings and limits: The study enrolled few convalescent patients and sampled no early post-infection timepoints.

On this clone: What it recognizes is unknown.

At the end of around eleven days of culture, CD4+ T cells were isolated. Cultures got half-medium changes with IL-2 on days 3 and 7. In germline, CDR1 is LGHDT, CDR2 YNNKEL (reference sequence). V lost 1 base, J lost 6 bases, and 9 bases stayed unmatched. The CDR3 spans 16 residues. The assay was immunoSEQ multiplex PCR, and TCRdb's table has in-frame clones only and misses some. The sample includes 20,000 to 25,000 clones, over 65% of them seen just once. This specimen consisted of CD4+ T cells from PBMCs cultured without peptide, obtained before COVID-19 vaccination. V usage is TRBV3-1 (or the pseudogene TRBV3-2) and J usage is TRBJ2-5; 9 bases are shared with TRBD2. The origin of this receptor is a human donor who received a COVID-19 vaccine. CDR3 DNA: TGTGCCAGCAGCCAAGGCTGGCGGGGGGGCCCCAAGACCCAGTACTTC. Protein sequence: CASSQGWRGGPKTQYF.